Listed here are 20 T cell receptor beta chains from one sample, sequenced in a study of shared T cell receptors in the human thymus. Data came from immunoSEQ multiplex PCR; TCRdb stores just in-frame clones and leaves some out. The sample shows hundreds of thousands of clones, around 78% of them seen only once. This sample also appeared in a second study, on human thymus T cells.

Sequenced material: thymocytes. The receptors stem from a boy under two years old with a congenital heart defect.

The chain is built from TRBV15 and TRBJ1-2, with 9 positions matching TRBD1. Unmatched junction bases numbered 11, after V lost 3 bases and J lost 6 bases. Germline V gene data show CDR1 as LNHNV and CDR2 as YYDKDF (reference sequence). CDR3 length: 16 amino acids. CDR3 sequence: CATSREPGTGKDGYTF. CDR3 sequence (DNA): TGTGCCACCAGCAGGGAGCCTGGGACAGGGAAGGATGGCTACACCTTC.

V is TRBV30 and J is TRBJ2-1; 14 nucleotides agree with TRBD2. V was pared by 0 bases and J by 8 bases, with 9 bases of the junction left unmatched. The CDR3 sequence is 17 residues long. Per germline, CDR1 GTSNPN and CDR2 SVGIG (reference sequence). This CDR3 is CAWSVGSGLAGVDEQFF. The CDR3 nucleotides are TGTGCCTGGAGTGTAGGCTCGGGACTAGCGGGAGTAGATGAGCAGTTCTTC.

V and J are TRBV27 and TRBJ1-1, with D possibly matching TRBD1 (5 bases). V was trimmed by 4 bases and J by 5 bases, leaving 14 bases between them. This CDR3 is built from 14 residues. Germline-derived CDR1 and CDR2 are MNHEY and SMNVEV (reference sequence). The CDR3 here is CASSWRGFPTEAFF. The CDR3 DNA reads as TGTGCCAGCAGTTGGCGGGGGTTTCCTACTGAAGCTTTCTTT.

The V call is TRBV10-1, the J call TRBJ2-7; D is perhaps TRBD1 (6 bases). Germline assignment: CDR1 WNHNN and CDR2 SYGVQD (reference sequence). This CDR3 contains 15 residues. V gave up 6 bases and J gave up 5 bases, with 20 bases separating them. CDR3 DNA: TGCGCCAGCAGCTCGGACAGTCCCCAAATCGACGAGCAGTACTTC. It yields the protein CASSSDSPQIDEQYF.

The rearrangement uses TRBV27 and TRBJ2-7, with 9 bases aligning to TRBD2. Germline V gene lookup returns CDR1 MNHEY and CDR2 SMNVEV (reference sequence). V gave up 8 bases and J gave up 3 bases; unmatched junction bases: 11. CDR3 length: 15 amino acids. CDR3 bases: TGTGCCAGCGGAACATCTAGCGGGACAATCTACGAGCAGTACTTC. This codes for CASGTSSGTIYEQYF.

This clone was picked up a small number of times. The gene calls are TRBV19 and TRBJ1-3, with 7 bases that match TRBD1. Per the germline V gene, CDR1 is LNHDA and CDR2 is SQIVND (reference sequence). The CDR3 has 14 residues. V trimming: 6 bases; J trimming: 1 base; junction bases outside the gene matches: 3. Written as DNA, the CDR3 is TGTGCCAGTAGGGACAGGCCGTCTGGAAACACCATATATTTT. Its translation: CASRDRPSGNTIYF. The full variable domain, in which reference TRBV19 and TRBJ1-3 provide the parts outside the CDR3, is DGGITQSPKYLFRKEGQNVTLSCEQNLNHDAMYWYRQDPGQGLRLIYYSQIVNDFQKGDIAEGYSVSREKKESFPLTVTSAQKNPTAFYLCASRDRPSGNTIYFGEGSWLTVV.

The V gene is TRBV27, the J gene TRBJ1-2; TRBD1 matches 7 bases. Trimming took 6 bases from V and 2 from J; bases not matched to a gene: 15. Germline CDR1 reads MNHEY; CDR2 reads SMNVEV (reference sequence). There are 17 residues in the CDR3. The DNA for the CDR3 is TGTGCCAGCAGAGCTAAACAACCGGGACAGAGAAACTATGGCTACACCTTC. It codes for CASRAKQPGQRNYGYTF.

V is TRBV6-5 and J is TRBJ1-4, with 10 bases identical to TRBD1. Looked up from germline, CDR1 is MNHEY and CDR2 is SVGAGI. The V gene end was trimmed by 5 bases and the J gene end by 8 bases; junction bases not matched to a gene: 5. The CDR3 length is 14 residues. The CDR3 reads CASSTTGGGEKLFF. The CDR3 DNA is TGTGCCAGCAGTACGACAGGGGGCGGCGAAAAACTGTTTTTT.

This chain joins TRBV25-1 and TRBJ1-3, with D possibly TRBD1 on 6 matching bases. Germline V gene sequence: CDR1 MGHDK, CDR2 SYGVNS. The CDR3 has 15 residues. The V gene lost 1 base and the J gene lost 2 bases, with 9 bases spanning the gap. CDR3 sequence (DNA): TGTGCCAGCAGTGAATTCAGGGGACCTGGAAACACCATATATTTT. It translates to CASSEFRGPGNTIYF.

The gene calls are TRBV12-5 and TRBJ2-7; 9 positions agree with TRBD2. The CDR3 length is 16 residues. Trimming cost V 0 bases and J 5 bases; bases outside gene matches: 8. Germline assignment: CDR1 LGHNT and CDR2 FRNRAP. CDR3 in DNA: TGTGCTAGTGGTTTGGTAGATAGCGGGAGTGCCCACGAGCAGTACTTC. Translation gives CASGLVDSGSAHEQYF.

This chain connects TRBV15 to TRBJ1-4; D is ambiguous. Trimming cost V 1 base and J 0 bases, with 6 bases left between them. Germline V CDR1 and CDR2: LNHNV, YYDKDF (reference sequence). The CDR3 extends over 15 amino acids. The CDR3 DNA follows: TGTGCCACCAGCAGAGTCGGTGCAACTAATGAAAAACTGTTTTTT. Protein: CATSRVGATNEKLFF.

This chain joins TRBV4-1 and TRBJ1-1; the D is unclear. CDR3 length: 14 residues. The V end was cut by 0 bases, the J end by 8 bases, with 13 bases between. Germline V gene sequence: CDR1 MGHRA, CDR2 YSYEKL. This CDR3 reads CASSQEGIRGEAFF. In DNA form, the CDR3 reads TGCGCCAGCAGCCAAGAAGGCATTCGGGGAGAAGCTTTCTTT.

CDR3 nucleotides: TGCAGCGTTGATTTCCTAGCGGGAAGCAATGAGCAGTTCTTC. It specifies CSVDFLAGSNEQFF. The chain links TRBV29-1 to TRBJ2-1, with 9 nucleotides matching TRBD2. CDR1 is SQVTM and CDR2 is ANQGSEA in the germline V gene. This CDR3 comprises 14 residues. The ends lost 3 bases at V and 6 bases at J; junction bases unmatched: 6.

V gene TRBV6-4 combines with J gene TRBJ2-3, with D possibly being TRBD2 (6 bases). Looked up from germline, CDR1 is MRHNA and CDR2 is SNTAGT. Deletions cut 2 bases from V and 3 bases from J, with 9 bases between. The CDR3 is made up of 14 amino acids. In nucleotides, the CDR3 is TGTGCCAGCAGTGACGGCGGAGGGACAGATACGCAGTATTTT. Amino acids: CASSDGGGTDTQYF.

This chain links TRBV29-1 with TRBJ2-5; TRBD2 matches at 7 bases. Germline CDR1 and CDR2: SQVTM and ANQGSEA. Losses at the gene ends were 2 bases for V and 3 bases for J; bases not matched to a gene: 15. The CDR3 is made up of 17 amino acids. DNA of the CDR3: TGCAGCGTTGAAAGCCTAATTAGCGGGCTGGGGAAAGAGACCCAGTACTTC. Amino acid sequence: CSVESLISGLGKETQYF.

The chain joins TRBV27 to TRBJ2-3; 8 bases agree with TRBD2. The J segment lost 0 bases and the V segment lost 3 bases, leaving 8 bases of the junction unmatched. Looked up from germline, CDR1 is MNHEY and CDR2 is SMNVEV (reference sequence). The length of the CDR3 is 17 residues. The CDR3 spells CASSFFAGGRSTDTQYF. CDR3 nucleotide sequence: TGTGCCAGCAGTTTCTTTGCGGGAGGTAGGAGCACAGATACGCAGTATTTT.

The chain has TRBV18 and TRBJ1-2; D possibly corresponds to TRBD1 (6 bases). The CDR3 runs to 17 residues. Between the trimmed V and J ends, which lost 2 bases and 2 bases, there was a span of 18 bases. Germline lookup yields CDR1 KGHSH and CDR2 LQKENI. The CDR3 reads CASSPMAGVLVNYGYTF. The CDR3 DNA reads as TGTGCCAGCTCACCAATGGCAGGGGTTTTGGTGAACTATGGCTACACCTTC.

A few counts support this clone. The chain is built from TRBV6-1 and TRBJ1-1, with 8 bases fitting TRBD1. With V trimmed by 5 bases and J by 8 bases, 7 bases remained unmatched. The CDR3 is made up of 13 amino acids. Looked up from germline, CDR1 is MNHNS and CDR2 is SASEGT. The CDR3 is CASSRKDRAEAFF. CDR3 DNA sequence: TGTGCCAGCAGTCGCAAGGACAGGGCCGAAGCTTTCTTT.

The chain joins TRBV18 to TRBJ2-2; tentatively, D is TRBD2 (5 bases). The CDR3 totals 15 residues. Germline V gene data show CDR1 as KGHSH and CDR2 as LQKENI. Trimming stripped 1 base from V and 3 bases from J, with 9 bases between. The CDR3 DNA reads as TGTGCCAGCTCACCACAGGACTCCTACACCGGGGAGCTGTTTTTT. As protein: CASSPQDSYTGELFF. Using reference TRBV18 and TRBJ2-2 for the parts outside the CDR3, the full variable domain is NAGVMQNPRHLVRRRGQEARLRCSPMKGHSHVYWYRQLPEEGLKFMVYLQKENIIDESGMPKERFSAEFPKEGPSILRIQQVVRGDSAAYFCASSPQDSYTGELFFGEGSRLTVL.

This chain joins TRBV6-5 and TRBJ2-6; the D is unclear. With 2 bases removed from V and 8 bases from J, the gap between germline ends came to 10 bases. CDR3 length: 14 residues. Germline-derived CDR1 and CDR2 are MNHEY and SVGAGI. The CDR3 DNA reads TGTGCCAGCAGTTACCAGGCAGGTACCAACGTCCTGACTTTC. This codes for CASSYQAGTNVLTF.